The next 14 T cell receptor beta chains were all read from a single sample in a study of shared T cell receptors in the human thymus. Data came from immunoSEQ multiplex PCR; TCRdb stores just in-frame clones and leaves some out. The table has roughly 560,000 clones, around 78% seen once; the top ten hold approximately 0.013%. Separately, the same data were catalogued under a study of human thymus T cells.

The sequenced material came from thymocytes. All receptors derive from a boy under three years old with a congenital heart defect.

The V and J genes are TRBV7-6 and TRBJ1-3; D possibly corresponds to TRBD1 (5 bases). The CDR3 is 18 amino acids. Trimming took off 1 base at V and 0 bases at J, with 16 bases between the two ends. From germline, CDR1 is SGHVS and CDR2 FNYEAQ. The CDR3 coding sequence is TGTGCCAGCAGCTTAGGATCCCCAGGGCCAAGCTCTGGAAACACCATATATTTT. This codes for CASSLGSPGPSSGNTIYF.

J is TRBJ1-1 and V is TRBV19; 7 bases fit TRBD1. CDR1 LNHDA and CDR2 SQIVND come from the germline V gene (reference sequence). This CDR3 has 20 amino acids. Trimming cost V 6 bases and J 1 base; bases outside gene matches: 23. The CDR3 region has the DNA TGTGCCAGTAGCCATATGCGACACAGGGGCCTCCAAAAACCGAACACTGAAGCTTTCTTT. The encoded protein is CASSHMRHRGLQKPNTEAFF.

The V call is TRBV6-1, the J call TRBJ2-3, with 14 bases that match TRBD2. The CDR3 covers 19 residues. V trimming: 1 base; J trimming: 1 base; junction bases outside the gene matches: 7. Germline V gives CDR1 MNHNS, CDR2 SASEGT. The CDR3 sequence: CASSEDGLAGGRGTDTQYF. The CDR3 region has the DNA TGTGCCAGCAGTGAAGACGGACTAGCGGGAGGTCGGGGCACAGATACGCAGTATTTT.

CDR3 DNA sequence: TGTGCCAGCAGTCCTAGCGATAATGAGCAGTTCTTC. Its protein product is CASSPSDNEQFF. V gene TRBV13 combines with J gene TRBJ2-1, with D perhaps matching TRBD2 (6 bases). V dropped 6 bases and J dropped 7 bases, with 10 bases sitting between them. Looked up from germline, CDR1 is PRHDT and CDR2 is FYEKMQ (reference sequence). The CDR3 covers 12 residues.

This clone showed up just once. V usage is TRBV5-1 and J usage is TRBJ1-2, with D possibly TRBD1 on 5 matching bases. The CDR3 runs 16 residues. V dropped 0 bases and J dropped 3 bases, with 15 bases sitting between them. Germline V gene data show CDR1 as SGHRS and CDR2 as YFSETQ. CDR3 nucleotides: TGCGCCAGCAGCTTGGGACAGTCCGCAGTGGACTATGGCTACACCTTC. It translates to CASSLGQSAVDYGYTF. Full variable domain (outside the CDR3, taken from reference TRBV5-1 and TRBJ1-2): KAGVTQTPRYLIKTRGQQVTLSCSPISGHRSVSWYQQTPGQGLQFLFEYFSETQRNKGNFPGRFSGRQFSNSRSEMNVSTLELGDSALYLCASSLGQSAVDYGYTFGSGTRLTVV.

The chain uses TRBV25-1 and TRBJ1-3, with unresolved D. There are 16 residues in the CDR3. Germline V gene data show CDR1 as MGHDK and CDR2 as SYGVNS. With 2 bases removed from V and 8 bases from J, the gap between germline ends came to 19 bases. In nucleotides, the CDR3 is TGTGCCAGCAGTGAAGAGGGCCGGGCGCCCCGGGACACCATATATTTT. Translated, it gives CASSEEGRAPRDTIYF.

V is TRBV18 and J is TRBJ2-1; maybe TRBD2 (6 bases). Trimming cost V 4 bases and J 16 bases, with 14 bases left between them. The CDR3 covers 11 residues. Looked up from germline, CDR1 is KGHSH and CDR2 is LQKENI. CDR3 in DNA: TGTGCCAGCTCACAAACTAGCCCTGGATTCTTC. It codes for CASSQTSPGFF.

The V call is TRBV9, the J call TRBJ2-3; D remains unclear. Germline CDR1 and CDR2: SGDLS and YYNGEE. This CDR3 has 13 amino acids. Trimming removed 3 bases at V and 3 bases at J, with 8 bases between. This CDR3 reads CASSGVKTDTQYF. DNA of the CDR3: TGTGCCAGCAGCGGAGTCAAGACAGATACGCAGTATTTT.

V usage is TRBV5-4 and J usage is TRBJ2-7; TRBD2 matches at 14 bases. CDR1 is SGHNT, CDR2 YYREEE, per germline (reference sequence). V was pared by 4 bases and J by 5 bases, with 5 bases of the junction left unmatched. This CDR3 has 15 residues. The CDR3 protein is CASSAGTSGRNEQYF. The CDR3, as DNA: TGTGCCAGCAGCGCCGGGACTAGCGGGAGAAACGAGCAGTACTTC.

The rearrangement uses TRBV5-6 and TRBJ1-2; TRBD1 matches 9 bases. V shed 4 bases, J shed 5 bases, and the junction held 9 bases outside the gene matches. Germline V gene lookup returns CDR1 SGHDT and CDR2 YYEEEE. The CDR3 spans 15 residues. The CDR3 is CASSVNRDREYGYTF. The CDR3 bases are TGTGCCAGCAGCGTTAACCGGGACAGGGAATATGGCTACACCTTC.

A single count supports this clone. The chain recombines TRBV6-5 with TRBJ1-5, with TRBD1 as a possible D gene (6 bases). This CDR3 has 13 amino acids. V lost 6 bases and J lost 6, with 12 bases in between. The germline V gene has CDR1 MNHEY and CDR2 SVGAGI. The CDR3 here is CASSPRGGQPQHF. In DNA form, the CDR3 reads TGTGCCAGCAGCCCCAGGGGTGGTCAGCCCCAGCATTTT.

This clone was seen just once. The chain recombines TRBV7-2 with TRBJ2-5, with a tentative D call TRBD2 (6 bases). CDR3 length equals 12 residues. CDR1 and CDR2 (germline): SGHTA, FQGNSA. V lost 6 bases, J lost 13 bases, and 18 bases lay in between. CDR3 sequence (DNA): TGTGCCAGCAGGCGGGGACTTGGCCTTTCGTACTTC. Translating it yields CASRRGLGLSYF.

This clone was counted only a few times. This chain uses TRBV19 with TRBJ1-1, with 7 bases identical to TRBD1. CDR3 length equals 14 residues. Germline V lookup: CDR1 LNHDA, CDR2 SQIVND (reference sequence). V lost 1 base, J lost 4 bases, and 3 bases stayed unmatched. The DNA for the CDR3 is TGTGCCAGTAGTATAGCAGGGGGGAGCACTGAAGCTTTCTTT. Translated, it gives CASSIAGGSTEAFF.

This chain connects TRBV19 to TRBJ1-4, with 9 nucleotides matching TRBD1. J gave up 8 bases and V 7 bases, and 8 bases lay outside the gene matches. Germline assignment: CDR1 LNHDA and CDR2 SQIVND (reference sequence). This CDR3 has 14 residues. Here the CDR3 reads CASTNRDRVEKLFF. Here the CDR3 DNA reads TGTGCCAGTACCAATCGGGACAGGGTGGAAAAACTGTTTTTT.